This TCR beta chain comes out of a study of blood T cell repertoires in COVID-19. The CDR3 contains 15 residues. V lost 3 bases and J 4 bases, leaving 12 bases between the germline ends. Germline loops: CDR1 MDHEN, CDR2 SYDVKM. Original handling: Using reference gene primer amplification, nucleated cell counts were estimated. TCRdb keeps only in-frame clones here, not all; method: immunoSEQ multiplex PCR. The DNA gave D and trimming, while V, J and clone size come from that table. Of 150,000 to 200,000 clones detected, 65% to 80% appear once; the ten largest clones hold less than 20%. V gene TRBV28 combines with J gene TRBJ2-2; D is possibly TRBD2 (5 bases). Sequencing used PBMCs or T cells enriched from blood (not recorded which). This clonotype was sampled from a woman aged 50 to 65 with acute COVID-19. The CDR3, as DNA: TGTGCCAGCAGTTTGAGGGCATTGGGCACCGGGGAGCTGTTTTTT. This translates into CASSLRALGTGELFF.